This T cell receptor beta chain was retrieved from a study of radiotherapy plus CTLA-4 blockade in lung cancer. CDR3 length: 11 amino acids. Per germline, CDR1 SEHNR and CDR2 FQNEAQ (reference sequence). Trimming took off 2 bases at V and 6 bases at J, with 5 bases between the two ends. This clone appeared once. Its matching antigen is unknown. Overall study results and limits: Best predicting response, reportedly, were early blood T cell clone dynamics, with interferon-beta. TCR clones originating in tumors grew in number in blood after radiotherapy plus ipilimumab.

The repertoire was sequenced with immunoSEQ multiplex PCR; TCRdb's copy has only in-frame clones and lacks some. The repertoire holds tens of thousands of clones, with around 80% as singletons. Focal radiation plus CTLA-4 blockade with ipilimumab was administered to patients who had chemo-refractory metastatic non-small-cell lung cancer. The sequencing here drew on peripheral blood, taken from a patient treated with radiotherapy plus ipilimumab. The rearrangement links TRBV7-9 to TRBJ2-7; D call uncertain. This clonotype was sampled from a human donor with non-small cell lung cancer who had a partial response to radiotherapy plus ipilimumab. The CDR3, as DNA: TGTGCCAGCAGCTTATCGGGCGAGCAGTACTTC. Its translation is CASSLSGEQYF.